This is a list of T cell receptor beta chains from one sample in a study of early T cells in non-severe SARS-CoV-2 infection. TCRdb passed the 5' RACE reads through MiXCR, listing each CDR3 protein once. The data contain approximately 110,000 distinct CDR3 sequences, under 15% of them singletons. Input material: whole blood. All receptors derive from an adult who was a healthcare worker with PCR-confirmed SARS-CoV-2 infection or an uninfected control (not recorded which). CDR3s include the opening cysteine and the closing phenylalanine or tryptophan. Fields, in order: clone size, J gene, V gene, D gene, CDR3 DNA, CDR3 protein. A D gene is named only where the DNA matches it firmly. A row's size may be missing; if present it is once, few, many or a size class.

>NA|TRBJ2-3|TRBV12-3/TRBV12-4|TRBD2
TGTGCCAGCAGTCATACTAGCGGGGCAGATACGCAGTATTTT
CASSHTSGADTQYF
>NA|TRBJ2-7|TRBV29-1|NA
TGCAGCGTTCTGCCCGTACGGGGCGAGCAGTACTTC
CSVLPVRGEQYF
>few|TRBJ2-7|TRBV27|TRBD1
TGTGCCAGCAGCCTGGACAGGGCCCCCTACGAGCAGTACTTC
CASSLDRAPYEQYF
>NA|TRBJ1-2|TRBV9|TRBD1
TGTGCCAGCAGCGTAGGGGACAGGGCTAACTATGGCTACACCTTC
CASSVGDRANYGYTF
>once|TRBJ2-1|TRBV5-6|TRBD1
TGTGCCAGCAGCCTAAACAGGGGGCGGAATGAGCAGTTCTTC
CASSLNRGRNEQFF
>many|TRBJ2-2|TRBV7-9|NA
TGTGCCAGCAGCACAAGCGAATACACCGGGGAGCTGTTTTTT
CASSTSEYTGELFF
>few|TRBJ1-6|TRBV13|NA
TGTGCCAGCAGCTCCGGAGGGGTGTCCTATAATTCACCCCTCCACTTT
CASSSGGVSYNSPLHF
>NA|TRBJ1-2|TRBV4-1|NA
TGCGCCAGCAGCCAAACTCAGGACACCAACTATGGCTACACCTTC
CASSQTQDTNYGYTF
>few|TRBJ2-3|TRBV11-2|NA
TGTGCCAGCAGCTTACCGGAGGGTACGCAGTATTTT
CASSLPEGTQYF
>many|TRBJ1-5|TRBV12-3/TRBV12-4|NA
TGTGCCAGCAGTTTTGAAAGTTACAGGGTCAATCAGCCCCAGCATTTT
CASSFESYRVNQPQHF
>few|TRBJ2-1|TRBV6-2/TRBV6-3|TRBD2
TGTGCCAGCAGTTACCGGCTAGCGGGTATGGAATCCTACAATGAGCAGTTCTTC
CASSYRLAGMESYNEQFF
>NA|TRBJ1-2|TRBV20-1|NA
TGCAGTGCTAGGGCGGGTTCCTATGGCTACACCTTC
CSARAGSYGYTF
>few|TRBJ2-7|TRBV3-1|NA
TGTGCCAGCAGCCAGAAAGCAGGGTGGACCACCTACGAGCAGTACTTC
CASSQKAGWTTYEQYF
>few|TRBJ2-6|TRBV2|NA
TGTGCCAGCAGTGAACTTGCGGGGGCCAACGTCCTGACTTTC
CASSELAGANVLTF
>many|TRBJ2-3|TRBV11-2|NA
TGTGCCAGCAGCTTATTACGGGGCACAGATACGCAGTATTTT
CASSLLRGTDTQYF
>many|TRBJ2-3|TRBV11-3|NA
TGTGCCAGCAGCCGTGCGGGGGCCGGCACAGATACGCAGTATTTT
CASSRAGAGTDTQYF